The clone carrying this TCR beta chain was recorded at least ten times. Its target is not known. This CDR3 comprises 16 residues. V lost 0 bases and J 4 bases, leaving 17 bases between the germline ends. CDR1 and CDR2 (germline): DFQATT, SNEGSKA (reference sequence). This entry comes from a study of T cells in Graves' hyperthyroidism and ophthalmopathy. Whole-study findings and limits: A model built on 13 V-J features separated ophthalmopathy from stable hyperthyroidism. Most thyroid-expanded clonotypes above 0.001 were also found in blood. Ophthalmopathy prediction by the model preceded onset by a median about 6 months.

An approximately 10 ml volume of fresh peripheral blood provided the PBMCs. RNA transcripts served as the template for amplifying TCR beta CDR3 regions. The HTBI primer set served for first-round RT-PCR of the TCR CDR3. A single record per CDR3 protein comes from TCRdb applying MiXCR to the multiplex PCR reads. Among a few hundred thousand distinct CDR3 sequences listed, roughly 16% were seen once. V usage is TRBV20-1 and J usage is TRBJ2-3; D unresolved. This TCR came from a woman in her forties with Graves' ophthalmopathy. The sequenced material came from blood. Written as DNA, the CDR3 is TGCAGTGCTAGAGATTGGGCTGGGGATATGGCAGATACGCAGTATTTT. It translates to CSARDWAGDMADTQYF.